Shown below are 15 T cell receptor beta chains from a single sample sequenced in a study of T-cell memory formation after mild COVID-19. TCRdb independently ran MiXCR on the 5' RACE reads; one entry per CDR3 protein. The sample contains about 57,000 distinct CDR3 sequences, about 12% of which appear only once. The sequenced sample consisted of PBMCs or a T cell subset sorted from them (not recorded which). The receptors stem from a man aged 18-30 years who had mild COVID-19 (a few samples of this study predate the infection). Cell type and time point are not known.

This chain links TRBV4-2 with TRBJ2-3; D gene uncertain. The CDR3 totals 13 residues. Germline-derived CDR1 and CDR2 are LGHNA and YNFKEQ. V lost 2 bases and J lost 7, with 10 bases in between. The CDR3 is CASSQFVDNTQYF. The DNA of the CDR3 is TGTGCCAGCAGCCAATTCGTAGACAATACGCAGTATTTT.

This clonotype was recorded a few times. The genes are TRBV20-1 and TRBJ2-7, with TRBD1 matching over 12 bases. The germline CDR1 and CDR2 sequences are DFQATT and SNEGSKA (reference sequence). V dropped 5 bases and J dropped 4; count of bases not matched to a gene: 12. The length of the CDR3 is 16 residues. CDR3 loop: CSAGLLGQGAFYEQYV. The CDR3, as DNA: TGCAGTGCTGGTCTACTGGGACAGGGGGCATTTTACGAGCAGTACGTC.

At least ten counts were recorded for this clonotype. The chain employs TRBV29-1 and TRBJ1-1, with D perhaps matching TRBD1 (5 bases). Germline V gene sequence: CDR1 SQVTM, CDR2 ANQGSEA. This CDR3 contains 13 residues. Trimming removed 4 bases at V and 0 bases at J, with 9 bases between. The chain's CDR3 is CSVGTLLNTEAFF. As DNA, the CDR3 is TGCAGCGTTGGGACACTCTTGAACACTGAAGCTTTCTTT.

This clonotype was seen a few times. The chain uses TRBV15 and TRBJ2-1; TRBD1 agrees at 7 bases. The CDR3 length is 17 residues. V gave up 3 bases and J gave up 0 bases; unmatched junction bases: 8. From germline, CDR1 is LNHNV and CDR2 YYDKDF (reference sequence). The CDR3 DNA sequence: TGTGCCACCAGCAGTTGGACAGGTTGGGACTCCTACAATGAGCAGTTCTTC. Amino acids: CATSSWTGWDSYNEQFF. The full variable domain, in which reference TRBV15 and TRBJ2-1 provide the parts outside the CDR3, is DAMVIQNPRYQVTQFGKPVTLSCSQTLNHNVMYWYQQKSSQAPKLLFHYYDKDFNNEADTPDNFQSRRPNTSFCFLDIRSPGLGDTAMYLCATSSWTGWDSYNEQFFGPGTRLTVL.

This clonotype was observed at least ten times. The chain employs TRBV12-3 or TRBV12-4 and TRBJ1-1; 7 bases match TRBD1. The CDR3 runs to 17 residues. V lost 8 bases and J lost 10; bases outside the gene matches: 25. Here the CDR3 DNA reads TGTGCCAGCCGAACCTACGACATTACAGGGGCAAAATATGGAGCTTTCTTT. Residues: CASRTYDITGAKYGAFF.

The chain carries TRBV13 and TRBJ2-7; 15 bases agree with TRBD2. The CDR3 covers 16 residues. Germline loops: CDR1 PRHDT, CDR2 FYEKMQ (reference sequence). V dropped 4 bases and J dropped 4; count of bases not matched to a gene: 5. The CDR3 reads CASSSTGTSGGYEQYF. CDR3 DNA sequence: TGTGCCAGCAGCTCAACCGGGACTAGCGGGGGGTACGAGCAGTACTTC.

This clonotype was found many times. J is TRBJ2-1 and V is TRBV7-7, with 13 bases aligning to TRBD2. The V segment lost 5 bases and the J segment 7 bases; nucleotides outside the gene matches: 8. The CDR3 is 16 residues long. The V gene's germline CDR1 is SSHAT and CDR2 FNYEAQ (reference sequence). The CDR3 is CASSAVLAGGPNEQFF. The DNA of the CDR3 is TGTGCCAGCAGCGCGGTACTAGCGGGGGGGCCGAATGAGCAGTTCTTC.

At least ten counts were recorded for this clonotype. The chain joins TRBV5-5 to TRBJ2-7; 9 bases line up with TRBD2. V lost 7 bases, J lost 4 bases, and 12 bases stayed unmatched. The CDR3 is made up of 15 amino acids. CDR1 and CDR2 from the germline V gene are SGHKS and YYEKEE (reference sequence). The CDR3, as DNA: TGTGCCAGCGAAAGGACTAGCGCCGAAAAATACGAGCAGTACTTC. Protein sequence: CASERTSAEKYEQYF. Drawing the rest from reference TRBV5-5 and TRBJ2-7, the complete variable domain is DAGVTQSPTHLIKTRGQQVTLRCSPISGHKSVSWYQQVLGQGPQFIFQYYEKEERGRGNFPDRFSARQFPNYSSELNVNALLLGDSALYLCASERTSAEKYEQYFGPGTRLTVT.

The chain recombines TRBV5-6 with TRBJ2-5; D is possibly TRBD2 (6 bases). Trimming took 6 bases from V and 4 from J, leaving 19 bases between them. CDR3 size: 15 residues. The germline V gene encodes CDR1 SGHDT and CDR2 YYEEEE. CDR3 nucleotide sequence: TGTGCCAGCACCCAAGGGTTGACTAGTGGAGAGACCCAGTACTTC. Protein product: CASTQGLTSGETQYF. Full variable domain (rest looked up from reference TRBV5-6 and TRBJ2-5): DAGVTQSPTHLIKTRGQQVTLRCSPKSGHDTVSWYQQALGQGPQFIFQYYEEEERQRGNFPDRFSGHQFPNYSSELNVNALLLGDSALYLCASTQGLTSGETQYFGPGTRLLVL.

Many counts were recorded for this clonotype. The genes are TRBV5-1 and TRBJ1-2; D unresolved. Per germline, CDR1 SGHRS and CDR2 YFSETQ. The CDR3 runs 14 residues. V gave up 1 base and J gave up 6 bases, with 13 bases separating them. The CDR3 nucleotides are TGCGCCAGCAGCTTGTTAGACACGGCCCATGGCTACACCTTC. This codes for CASSLLDTAHGYTF. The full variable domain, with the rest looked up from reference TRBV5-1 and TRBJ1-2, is KAGVTQTPRYLIKTRGQQVTLSCSPISGHRSVSWYQQTPGQGLQFLFEYFSETQRNKGNFPGRFSGRQFSNSRSEMNVSTLELGDSALYLCASSLLDTAHGYTFGSGTRLTVV.

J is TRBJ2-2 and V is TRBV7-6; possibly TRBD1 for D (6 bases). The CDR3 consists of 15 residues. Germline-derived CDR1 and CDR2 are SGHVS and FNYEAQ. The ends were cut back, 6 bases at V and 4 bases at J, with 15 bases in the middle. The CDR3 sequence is CASRSRQELTGELFF. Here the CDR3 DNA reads TGTGCCAGCAGATCCCGACAGGAGCTCACCGGGGAGCTGTTTTTT.

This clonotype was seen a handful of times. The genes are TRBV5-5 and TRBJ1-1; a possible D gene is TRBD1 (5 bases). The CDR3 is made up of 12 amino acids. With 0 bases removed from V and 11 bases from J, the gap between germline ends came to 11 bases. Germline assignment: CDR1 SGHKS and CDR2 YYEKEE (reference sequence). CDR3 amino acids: CASSLAPGVAFF. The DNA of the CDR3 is TGTGCCAGCAGCTTGGCCCCGGGGGTGGCTTTCTTT.

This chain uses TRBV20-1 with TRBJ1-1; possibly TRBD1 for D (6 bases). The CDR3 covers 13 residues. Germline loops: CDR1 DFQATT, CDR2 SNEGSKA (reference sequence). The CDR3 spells CRPWGAVGTEAFF. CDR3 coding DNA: TGCAGGCCCTGGGGGGCGGTAGGCACTGAAGCTTTCTTT.

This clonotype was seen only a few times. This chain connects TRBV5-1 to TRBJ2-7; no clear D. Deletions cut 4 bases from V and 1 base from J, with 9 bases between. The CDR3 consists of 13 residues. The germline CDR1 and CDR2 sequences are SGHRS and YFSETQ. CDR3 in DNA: TGCGCCAGCAGCCAGGCAGTGTCCTACGAGCAGTACTTC. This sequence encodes CASSQAVSYEQYF.

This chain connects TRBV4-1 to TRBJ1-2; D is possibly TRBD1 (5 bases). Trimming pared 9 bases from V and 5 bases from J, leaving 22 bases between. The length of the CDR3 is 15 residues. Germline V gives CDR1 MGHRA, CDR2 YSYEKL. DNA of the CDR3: TGCGCCAGTGACAGAGAACCTTCTGCTAGTTATGGCTACACCTTC. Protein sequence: CASDREPSASYGYTF.